The 32 T cell receptor beta chains below were found in one sample sequenced in a study of Graves' ophthalmopathy and Graves' hyperthyroidism. RNA transcripts served as template for amplifying TCR beta CDR3 sequences. First-round RT-PCR used HTBI primers; second-round multiplex PCR followed. TCRdb reanalysed the multiplex PCR reads using MiXCR and keeps one entry per CDR3 protein. The table records roughly 400,000 distinct CDR3 sequences, about 16% of them present only once. Sequencing was performed on peripheral blood. The receptor source for this set is a woman younger than 30 with stable Graves' hyperthyroidism.

The table lists this clonotype with many counts. The chain recombines TRBV6-2 or TRBV6-3 with TRBJ1-6; TRBD1 matches 10 bases. CDR1 is MNHEY and CDR2 is SVGEGT in the germline V gene. V dropped 6 bases and J dropped 10; count of bases not matched to a gene: 3. This CDR3 region has 13 residues. The CDR3 loop reads CASRVDRGSPLHF. The DNA for the CDR3 is TGTGCCAGCAGGGTGGACAGGGGGTCACCCCTCCACTTT.

The rearrangement uses TRBV3-1 and TRBJ1-1; no firm D call. Between the trimmed V and J ends, which lost 4 bases and 1 base, there was a span of 7 bases. Germline V CDR1 and CDR2: LGHDT, YNNKEL (reference sequence). The CDR3 sequence is 13 residues long. In nucleotides, the CDR3 is TGTGCCAGCAGCCCCGAGAGGAACACTGAAGCTTTCTTT. This gives the protein CASSPERNTEAFF.

This clonotype has ten or more counts. V is TRBV10-3 and J is TRBJ1-2; 11 positions match TRBD1. The CDR3 extends over 15 amino acids. The germline V gene has CDR1 ENHRY and CDR2 SYGVKD. J gave up 6 bases and V 3 bases, and 6 bases lay outside the gene matches. The CDR3 protein is CAISEGQGARDGYTF. CDR3 DNA sequence: TGTGCCATCAGTGAAGGACAGGGGGCGAGGGATGGCTACACCTTC.

This clonotype showed up many times. The V and J genes are TRBV9 and TRBJ2-7, with 8 bases fitting TRBD1. CDR1 and CDR2 (germline): SGDLS, YYNGEE. V was clipped by 0 bases and J by 4 bases; unmatched bases: 6. This CDR3 region has 15 residues. The CDR3 protein is CASSVEAGQGYEQYF. In DNA, the CDR3 is TGTGCCAGCAGCGTAGAGGCTGGACAGGGATACGAGCAGTACTTC. Full variable domain (rest looked up from reference TRBV9 and TRBJ2-7): DSGVTQTPKHLITATGQRVTLRCSPRSGDLSVYWYQQSLDQGLQFLIQYYNGEERAKGNILERFSAQQFPDLHSELNLSSLELGDSALYFCASSVEAGQGYEQYFGPGTRLTVT.

This clonotype has at least ten counts. The chain employs TRBV6-5 and TRBJ1-1; D is perhaps TRBD1 (5 bases). The CDR3 consists of 15 residues. V dropped 4 bases and J dropped 4 bases, with 16 bases sitting between them. CDR1 and CDR2 (germline): MNHEY, SVGAGI. CDR3 nucleotides: TGTGCCAGCAGTTCACCACAGACAGCCAGCACTGAAGCTTTCTTT. This codes for CASSSPQTASTEAFF.

This clonotype has at least ten counts. The chain has TRBV20-1 and TRBJ2-7; 10 positions match TRBD1. The CDR3 is 15 amino acids. V shed 1 base and J 3 bases; nucleotides not matched to a gene: 6. Germline-derived CDR1 and CDR2 are DFQATT and SNEGSKA (reference sequence). The CDR3 DNA reads TGCAGTGCTAGAGCTCCGGGACAGGGGATCTACGAGCAGTACTTC. Protein: CSARAPGQGIYEQYF.

The CDR3 spells CASSSSGQDYEQYF. In DNA form, the CDR3 reads TGTGCCAGCAGCTCTAGCGGGCAAGACTACGAGCAGTACTTC. The chain couples TRBV6-1 to TRBJ2-7; TRBD2 aligns across 8 bases. Germline loops: CDR1 MNHNS, CDR2 SASEGT. V was pared by 6 bases and J by 3 bases, with 7 bases of the junction left unmatched. The CDR3 consists of 14 residues.

This clonotype was seen repeatedly, ten times or more. The genes are TRBV20-1 and TRBJ1-5; no clear D. Trimming shortened V by 0 bases and J by 0 bases, and 12 bases separated the two germline ends. CDR3 size: 16 residues. Germline V lookup: CDR1 DFQATT, CDR2 SNEGSKA (reference sequence). The CDR3 loop reads CSARDGKGHSNQPQHF. Written as DNA, the CDR3 is TGCAGTGCTAGAGATGGGAAGGGCCATAGCAATCAGCCCCAGCATTTT.

Details on this clonotype: One junction end disagrees with the germline gene, perhaps due to a read error. The V and J genes are TRBV2 and TRBJ2-7; TRBD1 might be the D (6 bases). This CDR3 is 14 amino acids long. CDR1 is SNHLY and CDR2 is FYNNEI in the germline V gene. CDR3 DNA: TGTGCCAGCAGTGACCGCACGGACAGCGACGATCAGTACTTC. It encodes CASSDRTDSDDQYF.

The V and J genes are TRBV24-1 and TRBJ2-2, with unresolved D. Germline CDR1 is KGHDR and CDR2 is SFDVKD. CDR3 size: 16 residues. V lost 1 base, J lost 0 bases, and 8 bases lay in between. The CDR3 reads CATSDLKPPNTGELFF. In nucleotides, the CDR3 is TGTGCCACCAGTGATTTAAAGCCGCCGAACACCGGGGAGCTGTTTTTT.

This chain uses TRBV11-3 with TRBJ1-1; D is unresolved. This CDR3 contains 15 residues. Germline CDR1 and CDR2: SGHNT and YENEEA. V was cut by 4 bases and J by 3 bases, with 15 bases left in between. CDR3 in DNA: TGTGCCAGCAGCTACGAATCGGCCCTGGACACTGAAGCTTTCTTT. It encodes CASSYESALDTEAFF.

This sequence joins TRBV3-1 and TRBJ1-1, with D possibly matching TRBD1 (5 bases). The CDR3 has 15 residues. CDR1 and CDR2 (germline): LGHDT, YNNKEL (reference sequence). Trimming took 0 bases from V and 3 from J, leaving 11 bases between them. CDR3 nucleotide sequence: TGTGCCAGCAGCCAAGATGGTCAGGGCTACACTGAAGCTTTCTTT. It translates to CASSQDGQGYTEAFF.

Note on this clonotype: This may stem from a read error, because a much larger clone lies one nucleotide away. A read error is likely, as this CDR3 ends without the conserved phenylalanine or tryptophan. This chain uses TRBV6-4 with TRBJ1-5; tentatively, D is TRBD1 (5 bases). V lost 11 bases and J lost 0, with 14 bases in between. This CDR3 spans 14 amino acids. CDR1 MRHNA and CDR2 SNTAGT come from the germline V gene. CDR3 protein: CAHYVGTSNQPQHS. In nucleotides, the CDR3 is TGTGCCCACTATGTAGGGACTAGCAATCAGCCCCAGCATTCT.

To note about this clonotype: A much bigger clone sits one base away, suggesting this may be a read error. This chain uses TRBV6-1 with TRBJ2-2; no clear D gene. The CDR3 spans 13 residues. In germline, CDR1 is MNHNS, CDR2 SASEGT. The V and J ends lost 2 bases and 3 bases respectively, with 4 bases between them. This CDR3 is CASSEKDTGELFF. The CDR3, as DNA: TGTGCCAGCAGTGAAAAGGACACCGGGGAGCTGTTTTTT.

The V gene is TRBV19, the J gene TRBJ1-1; possibly TRBD1 for D (6 bases). Trimming left V 3 bases short and J 5 bases short, with 13 bases between. This CDR3 has 14 residues. The germline gives CDR1 LNHDA, CDR2 SQIVND (reference sequence). For the CDR3, the DNA is TGTGCCAGTAGTATGCAGGGGCAGGGGACTGAAGCTTTCTTT. Translation gives CASSMQGQGTEAFF.

V gene TRBV14 combines with J gene TRBJ1-1; D gene uncertain. The germline V gene has CDR1 SGHDN and CDR2 FVKESK. Deletions cut 2 bases from V and 5 bases from J, with 18 bases between. CDR3 size: 16 residues. In DNA, the CDR3 is TGTGCCAGCAGCCAACTCCACCGGGCCAAAGGGACTGAAGCTTTCTTT. It translates to CASSQLHRAKGTEAFF.

Ten or more counts support this clonotype. This chain links TRBV19 with TRBJ2-2; the D gene is possibly TRBD2 (6 bases). This CDR3 contains 15 residues. Germline V gene sequence: CDR1 LNHDA, CDR2 SQIVND (reference sequence). The V end was cut by 5 bases, the J end by 4 bases, with 14 bases between. The CDR3, as DNA: TGTGCCAGTAGTGCCACCGGGACTGCCACCGGGGAGCTGTTTTTT. Protein sequence: CASSATGTATGELFF.

V is TRBV5-1 and J is TRBJ2-5; TRBD1 matches at 10 bases. The CDR3 is 16 amino acids. After removal of 0 bases from V and 3 bases from J, the junction contained 5 bases not matched to a gene. Germline V gene lookup returns CDR1 SGHRS and CDR2 YFSETQ. The DNA of the CDR3 is TGCGCCAGCAGCTTGGCAGGACAGGGGGGTGAAGAGACCCAGTACTTC. It translates to CASSLAGQGGEETQYF.

This clonotype occurred many times. CDR3 amino acids: CSVVKSSYEQYF. The CDR3 nucleotides read TGCAGCGTTGTTAAGAGCTCCTACGAGCAGTACTTC. The chain employs TRBV29-1 and TRBJ2-7; D is uncertain. This CDR3 has 12 residues. CDR1 SQVTM and CDR2 ANQGSEA come from the germline V gene. V dropped 4 bases and J dropped 0 bases, with 7 bases sitting between them.

This clonotype was recorded many times. V and J are TRBV5-1 and TRBJ1-2; 11 nucleotides line up with TRBD1. J was trimmed by 4 bases and V by 4 bases; bases with no gene match: 6. There are 15 residues in the CDR3. CDR1 SGHRS and CDR2 YFSETQ come from the germline V gene. The CDR3 protein is CASSLGQGASYGYTF. Here the CDR3 DNA reads TGCGCCAGCAGCCTAGGACAGGGGGCTTCCTATGGCTACACCTTC. The full variable domain, its missing parts supplied by reference TRBV5-1 and TRBJ1-2, is KAGVTQTPRYLIKTRGQQVTLSCSPISGHRSVSWYQQTPGQGLQFLFEYFSETQRNKGNFPGRFSGRQFSNSRSEMNVSTLELGDSALYLCASSLGQGASYGYTFGSGTRLTVV.

This clonotype was observed many times. V and J are TRBV28 and TRBJ1-1, with D perhaps matching TRBD1 (6 bases). Germline V CDR1 and CDR2: MDHEN, SYDVKM. There are 15 residues in the CDR3. Trimming left V 8 bases short and J 0 bases short, with 16 bases between. CDR3: CASGGPGIMNTEAFF. The CDR3 DNA reads TGTGCCAGCGGGGGCCCGGGGATCATGAACACTGAAGCTTTCTTT.

In its sample, this clonotype was seen many times. The chain employs TRBV6-1 and TRBJ1-2, with 7 positions matching TRBD1. The CDR3 is 16 amino acids. Trimming removed 4 bases from V and 6 bases from J; junction bases left unmatched: 14. Germline CDR1 is MNHNS and CDR2 is SASEGT. The CDR3 loop is CASSGTGTDLLHGYTF. CDR3 nucleotides: TGTGCCAGCAGTGGAACCGGGACAGACCTACTTCATGGCTACACCTTC.

This clonotype was recorded many times. The chain recombines TRBV19 with TRBJ1-1; D might be TRBD1 (6 bases). V was cut by 6 bases and J by 1 base, with 15 bases left in between. There are 15 residues in the CDR3. Looked up from germline, CDR1 is LNHDA and CDR2 is SQIVND (reference sequence). DNA for the CDR3: TGTGCCAGTAGGGGGGCGGATAAAAAGAACACTGAAGCTTTCTTT. It codes for CASRGADKKNTEAFF.

This clonotype appeared many times. The rearrangement joins TRBV6-2 or TRBV6-3 to TRBJ2-2; D not certain. Germline V gives CDR1 MNHEY, CDR2 SVGEGT. The germline V and J ends were trimmed by 6 bases and 4 bases, with 9 bases remaining between them. CDR3 size: 13 residues. The chain's CDR3 is CASSPRSTGELFF. CDR3 coding DNA: TGTGCCAGCAGCCCTAGATCCACCGGGGAGCTGTTTTTT.

This clonotype was seen ten or more times. CDR3 DNA sequence: TGTGCCAGCAGCCCGGGGACAGGGGGCCCAAGCAATCAGCCCCAGCATTTT. This translates into CASSPGTGGPSNQPQHF. The V and J genes are TRBV7-2 and TRBJ1-5; 12 positions agree with TRBD1. Germline V gene data show CDR1 as SGHTA and CDR2 as FQGNSA. The CDR3 is 17 residues long. V lost 5 bases to trimming and J lost 1 base; unmatched junction nucleotides: 6. Filled out from reference TRBV7-2 and TRBJ1-5, the complete variable domain reads GAGVSQSPSNKVTEKGKDVELRCDPISGHTALYWYRQSLGQGLEFLIYFQGNSAPDKSGLPSDRFSAERTGGSVSTLTIQRTQQEDSAVYLCASSPGTGGPSNQPQHFGDGTRLSIL.

A note on this clonotype: A read error may explain this, as a much larger clone is one base away. This chain links TRBV7-7 with TRBJ2-2; 10 nucleotides align to TRBD1. From germline, CDR1 is SSHAT and CDR2 FNYEAQ (reference sequence). This CDR3 comprises 15 residues. DNA for the CDR3: TGTGCTAGCAGCTACCGGGACAGGGGCGCCGGGGAGCTGTTTTTT. Its translation: CASSYRDRGAGELFF.

This clonotype was found many times. V is TRBV28 and J is TRBJ2-7, with D maybe TRBD1 (6 bases). The germline CDR1 and CDR2 sequences are MDHEN and SYDVKM. CDR3 size: 13 residues. With 6 bases removed from V and 1 base from J, the gap between germline ends came to 10 bases. The CDR3 DNA reads TGTGCCAGCAGCCCGGACAGTTCCTACGAGCAGTACTTC. This gives the protein CASSPDSSYEQYF.

Notes on this clonotype: A read error may explain this, as a much larger clone is one base away. The genes are TRBV20-1 and TRBJ2-5; D remains unclear. The CDR3 runs 16 residues. Germline lookup yields CDR1 DFQATT and CDR2 SNEGSKA (reference sequence). Trimming took off 0 bases at V and 4 bases at J, with 18 bases between the two ends. CDR3 in DNA: TGCAGTGCTAGAGATTTTCGGGCTCAGACGGGAGAGACCCAGTACTTC. Its translation is CSARDFRAQTGETQYF.

In its sample, this clonotype was seen many times. CDR3 nucleotides: TGTGCCAGCAGTGTCGACAGGGTCGGCACTGAAGCTTTCTTT. Its translation: CASSVDRVGTEAFF. This chain links TRBV12-3 or TRBV12-4 with TRBJ1-1, with 7 bases matching TRBD1. The CDR3 runs 14 residues. J lost 4 bases, V lost 5 bases, and 7 bases had no gene match.

This clonotype was counted ten times or more. V usage is TRBV12-3 or TRBV12-4 and J usage is TRBJ1-2; D not resolved. V was clipped by 3 bases and J by 4 bases, with 9 bases between them. CDR3 length: 13 amino acids. CDR3 DNA sequence: TGTGCCAGCAGTTTGCAGGAACCCTATGGCTACACCTTC. Translating gives CASSLQEPYGYTF.

This clonotype showed up many times. This chain links TRBV19 with TRBJ1-3; 7 nucleotides line up with TRBD1. Losses at the gene ends were 0 bases for V and 0 bases for J; bases not matched to a gene: 11. CDR3 length: 19 amino acids. Looked up from germline, CDR1 is LNHDA and CDR2 is SQIVND (reference sequence). CDR3 DNA sequence: TGTGCCAGTAGTATAGACCGAACCGACAGGGCGAACTCTGGAAACACCATATATTTT. Amino acid sequence: CASSIDRTDRANSGNTIYF.

Only a few counts were recorded for this clonotype. This may arise from a read error, as a much more abundant clone is one base away. The chain couples TRBV20-1 to TRBJ2-7; 9 bases are shared with TRBD1. V lost 0 bases, J lost 7 bases, and 7 bases stayed unmatched. The germline CDR1 and CDR2 sequences are DFQATT and SNEGSKA (reference sequence). The CDR3 loop spans 14 amino acids. Here the CDR3 reads CSARDSGQGGEQYF. DNA for the CDR3: TGCAGTGCTAGAGATTCGGGACAGGGTGGGGAGCAGTACTTC.